This T cell receptor (beta chain) emerged from a study of OX40 agonist ivuxolimab in advanced cancers. Looking at the study overall: Dose-escalation patients were diagnosed with hepatocellular carcinoma, melanoma, renal cell cancer or head and neck cancer. Participants could have had prior anti-PD-1, anti-PD-L1 or anti-CTLA-4 therapy, and around 40% had some.

A word on this clone: Its target is not known.

This CDR3 contains 15 residues. Looked up from germline, CDR1 is LGHNA and CDR2 is YSLEER. The V segment lost 3 bases and the J segment 3 bases; nucleotides outside the gene matches: 6. Clones were read by immunoSEQ multiplex PCR, and TCRdb kept only the in-frame ones, dropping some. The table has tens of thousands of clones, more than 70% seen once. Study-wide points: Clonal expansion was seen in CD4+ and CD8+ blood T cells by week 6 at 0.1 to 3.0 mg/kg. Expanded clones were, on average, more numerous in CD8+ T cells than in CD4+.

The material was CD4+ or CD8+ T cells sorted from blood, obtained in a trial of the OX40 agonist ivuxolimab. The TCR was taken from an adult with an advanced solid tumor such as melanoma, head and neck, liver or kidney cancer. V and J are TRBV4-3 and TRBJ2-7; 9 bases align to TRBD1. The CDR3 DNA sequence: TGCGCCAGCAGCCAGAAGGACAGGGGAGGCTACGAGCAGTACTTC. Translated, it gives CASSQKDRGGYEQYF.